This T cell receptor beta chain originates from a study of blood T cell repertoires in COVID-19. Overall study context: Sources were T cells, B-cell-depleted T cells, or PBMCs; the material itself was cDNA or gDNA.

The CDR3 sequence is 11 residues long. CDR1 is SQVTM and CDR2 is ANQGSEA in the germline V gene. J lost 5 bases, V lost 7 bases, and 2 bases had no gene match. The assay was immunoSEQ multiplex PCR, and TCRdb's table has in-frame clones only and misses some. The sample includes around 450,000 clones, 75% to 90% of them seen just once. Sequenced: peripheral blood. This chain uses TRBV29-1 with TRBJ2-7; TRBD1 matches 10 bases. The TCR comes from a woman in her twenties or thirties with acute or convalescent COVID-19. CDR3: CSGQGAHEQYF. CDR3 nucleotide sequence: TGCAGCGGACAGGGGGCCCACGAGCAGTACTTC.